This TCR beta chain appears in the sequencing data of a study of shared clonotypes between healthy human individuals. On the study more broadly: CD4 naive cells filled three plates per donor, CD4 memory three, CD8 naive two and CD8 memory one.

The run depth of the assay was deep. As handled by the study authors: Junction-only immunoSEQ data arrived without quality scores, meaning filtering differed. Assay: immunoSEQ multiplex PCR; the TCRdb copy retains only in-frame clones and omits some. The V and J calls and clone size are taken from that table; D and trimming were inferred from the DNA. Of some 1,100,000 clones listed, approximately 80% were seen once; the top ten hold 0.5% to 0.6%. Regarding this clone: What it recognizes is unknown.

The study, taken as a whole, reports: Estimated richness values were generally larger in naive subsets than in memory subsets.

Germline V gene lookup returns CDR1 MDHEN and CDR2 SYDVKM. Losses at the gene ends were 2 bases for V and 0 bases for J; bases not matched to a gene: 6. The CDR3 contains 16 residues. This chain links TRBV28 with TRBJ2-5, with 7 bases identical to TRBD1. The clonotype originates from a man younger than 35 in good health. Some clones in this sample may be carry-over from other donors' samples. The sample consisted of memory CD4+ T cells from PBMCs. Subset defined: CD45RA-negative fraction. CDR3 DNA: TGTGCCAGCAGTTTAAGGACAGGCAGGTACCAAGAGACCCAGTACTTC. Translated, it gives CASSLRTGRYQETQYF.